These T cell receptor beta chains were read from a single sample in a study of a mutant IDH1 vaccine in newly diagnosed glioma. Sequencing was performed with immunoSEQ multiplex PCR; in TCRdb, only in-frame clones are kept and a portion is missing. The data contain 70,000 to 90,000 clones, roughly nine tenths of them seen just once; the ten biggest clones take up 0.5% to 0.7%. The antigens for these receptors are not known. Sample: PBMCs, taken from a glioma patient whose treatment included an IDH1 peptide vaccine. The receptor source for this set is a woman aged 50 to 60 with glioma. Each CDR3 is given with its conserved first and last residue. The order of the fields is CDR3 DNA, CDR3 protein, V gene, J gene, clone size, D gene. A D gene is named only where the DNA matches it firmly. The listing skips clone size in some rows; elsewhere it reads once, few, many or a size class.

TGTGCCAGCAGCTGGGGGACTAGCGGGAGACCCGCTTTAGATACGCAGTATTTT	CASSWGTSGRPALDTQYF	TRBV5-4	TRBJ2-3	.	TRBD2
TGTGCCACAATCCCGGGGACGTTCAGGAATGAGCAGTTCTTC	CATIPGTFRNEQFF	TRBV6-1	TRBJ2-1	.	.
TGTGCCAGTAGTTCAGCCTCTGGGGCCAACGTCCTGACTTTC	CASSSASGANVLTF	TRBV19	TRBJ2-6	.	.
TGTGCCAGCAGCTTTAATCAGGACTACGGTGAAAAACTGTTTTTT	CASSFNQDYGEKLFF	TRBV7-6	TRBJ1-4	once	.
TGTGCCAGCAGTGACAAGAACGAGCAGTACTTC	CASSDKNEQYF	TRBV6-1	TRBJ2-7	.	.
TGTGCCAGCAGTTTACAGGGGGTCGGGGCCAACGTCCTGACTTTC	CASSLQGVGANVLTF	TRBV9	TRBJ2-6	.	TRBD1
TGTGCCAGCGGAAAAGGAGGGGGTGGCACTGAAGCTTTCTTT	CASGKGGGGTEAFF	TRBV11-2	TRBJ1-1	.	.
TGTGCCATCAGTATCGGGACCGGGGAGCTGTTTTTT	CAISIGTGELFF	TRBV10-3	TRBJ2-2	.	.
TGTGCCAGCAGTGACTCTAAAGACCGAAAAAACACCATATATTTT	CASSDSKDRKNTIYF	TRBV6-4	TRBJ1-3	.	.
TGTGCCTACTACAGGGGGCTTTACGAGCAGTACTTC	CAYYRGLYEQYF	TRBV30	TRBJ2-7	.	TRBD1
TGCGCCAGCGGTGTAGGGTTAACCTACAATGAGCAGTTCTTC	CASGVGLTYNEQFF	TRBV10-2	TRBJ2-1	.	.
TGTGCCTGGAGTGTACAGGGGACCCCTAGCAATCAGCCCCAGCATTTT	CAWSVQGTPSNQPQHF	TRBV30	TRBJ1-5	.	TRBD1
TGTGCCTGGAGTGTACGTGTTAATCAGCCCCAGCATTTT	CAWSVRVNQPQHF	TRBV30	TRBJ1-5	.	.
TGTGCCTGGAGTAGGGCAGGGGGGGAAAAACTGTTTTTT	CAWSRAGGEKLFF	TRBV30	TRBJ1-4	.	TRBD1
TGTGCCAGCAGCTTACCAGGGATTGCCGGGGCCAACGTCCTGACTTTC	CASSLPGIAGANVLTF	TRBV7-9	TRBJ2-6	once	.
TGTGCCAGCTCACCGGCGACTAGCGGTCACAATGAGCAGTTCTTC	CASSPATSGHNEQFF	TRBV18	TRBJ2-1	.	TRBD2
TGTGCCAGCAGCCTTCAGGGGGCCGGCAATCAGCCCCAGCATTTT	CASSLQGAGNQPQHF	TRBV5-5	TRBJ1-5	once	TRBD1
TGTGCCAGCAGTTTATCGGGGACAGTTAACACCGGGGAGCTGTTTTTT	CASSLSGTVNTGELFF	TRBV27	TRBJ2-2	.	TRBD1
TGTGCCTTTTTCATGAACACTGAAGCTTTCTTT	CAFFMNTEAFF	TRBV30	TRBJ1-1	.	.
TGTGCCAGTAGTATTGCCGGGACAGTATCCTACGAGCAGTACTTC	CASSIAGTVSYEQYF	TRBV19	TRBJ2-7	.	TRBD1
TGTGCCAGCAGCCAAGCGAGCGGGAACCTGGCAGATACGCAGTATTTT	CASSQASGNLADTQYF	TRBV9	TRBJ2-3	.	TRBD2
TGTGCCAGCAGCTTGGCCGTAGGAAACACTGAAGCTTTCTTT	CASSLAVGNTEAFF	TRBV5-4	TRBJ1-1	.	.